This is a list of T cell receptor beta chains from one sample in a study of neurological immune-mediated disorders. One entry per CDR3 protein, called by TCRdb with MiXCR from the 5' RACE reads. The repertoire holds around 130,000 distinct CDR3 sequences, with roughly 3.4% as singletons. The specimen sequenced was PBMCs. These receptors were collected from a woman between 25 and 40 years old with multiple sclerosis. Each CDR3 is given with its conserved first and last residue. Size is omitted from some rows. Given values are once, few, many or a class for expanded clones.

cdr3_aa: CASSSSGNTEAFF
j_call: TRBJ1-1
v_call: TRBV11-2
clone_size: many

cdr3_aa: CASSPAGGYSIGSPLHF
j_call: TRBJ1-6
v_call: TRBV9
clone_size: many

cdr3_aa: CASRELQGAVGNTIYF
j_call: TRBJ1-3
v_call: TRBV6-5
clone_size: many

cdr3_aa: CASSLGGGPSEQYF
j_call: TRBJ2-7
v_call: TRBV7-8
clone_size: many

cdr3_aa: CASSLASGEGEQFF
j_call: TRBJ2-1
v_call: TRBV11-2
clone_size: many

cdr3_aa: CSAITTPYEQYF
j_call: TRBJ2-7
v_call: TRBV29-1
clone_size: many

cdr3_aa: CASRNSNANTGELFF
j_call: TRBJ2-2
v_call: TRBV2
clone_size: many

cdr3_aa: CASSYDILDSGANVLTF
j_call: TRBJ2-6
v_call: TRBV12-3/TRBV12-4
clone_size: many

cdr3_aa: CASSLGVGGRSTGELFF
j_call: TRBJ2-2
v_call: TRBV11-2
clone_size: -

cdr3_aa: CASTNTGAGHYGYTF
j_call: TRBJ1-2
v_call: TRBV5-5
clone_size: many

cdr3_aa: CSAKEGISSYEQYF
j_call: TRBJ2-7
v_call: TRBV20-1
clone_size: many

cdr3_aa: CASKTNTEAFF
j_call: TRBJ1-1
v_call: TRBV5-1
clone_size: few

cdr3_aa: CSASRGESNQPQHF
j_call: TRBJ1-5
v_call: TRBV20-1
clone_size: many

cdr3_aa: CSAGVNIQYF
j_call: TRBJ2-4
v_call: TRBV20-1
clone_size: many

cdr3_aa: CASSISGRGPGYTF
j_call: TRBJ1-2
v_call: TRBV19
clone_size: few

cdr3_aa: CASSVAGANVLTF
j_call: TRBJ2-6
v_call: TRBV9
clone_size: many

cdr3_aa: CASSSGGGDEQYF
j_call: TRBJ2-7
v_call: TRBV5-6
clone_size: many

cdr3_aa: CSLKKGARAHIQFF
j_call: TRBJ2-1
v_call: TRBV20-1
clone_size: many

cdr3_aa: CASSSRTGGETQYF
j_call: TRBJ2-5
v_call: TRBV6-2/TRBV6-3
clone_size: many

cdr3_aa: CASSPRLAGGRTGELFF
j_call: TRBJ2-2
v_call: TRBV7-9
clone_size: many

cdr3_aa: CASSLLAGGANEQFF
j_call: TRBJ2-1
v_call: TRBV7-6
clone_size: many

cdr3_aa: CSAPDRKSSGNTIYF
j_call: TRBJ1-3
v_call: TRBV20-1
clone_size: many

cdr3_aa: CASSSSRSTDTQYF
j_call: TRBJ2-3
v_call: TRBV5-1
clone_size: many

cdr3_aa: CSARDLREGVSYTF
j_call: TRBJ1-2
v_call: TRBV20-1
clone_size: many

cdr3_aa: CASSLDAPYGYTF
j_call: TRBJ1-2
v_call: TRBV7-2
clone_size: many

cdr3_aa: CASSKDPSNQPQHF
j_call: TRBJ1-5
v_call: TRBV7-2
clone_size: many

cdr3_aa: CASSQGSIEKLFF
j_call: TRBJ1-4
v_call: TRBV14
clone_size: many

cdr3_aa: CASSRQLGGPGNTIYF
j_call: TRBJ1-3
v_call: TRBV6-5
clone_size: many

cdr3_aa: CASSPRTGFDSPLHF
j_call: TRBJ1-6
v_call: TRBV7-2
clone_size: many

cdr3_aa: CSASPGSNYGYTF
j_call: TRBJ1-2
v_call: TRBV20-1
clone_size: many

cdr3_aa: CSAPNRGHTEAFF
j_call: TRBJ1-1
v_call: TRBV20-1
clone_size: -

cdr3_aa: CASSRDKGAKNIQYF
j_call: TRBJ2-4
v_call: TRBV18
clone_size: many

cdr3_aa: CSVARAIPAGYTF
j_call: TRBJ1-2
v_call: TRBV29-1
clone_size: many

cdr3_aa: CASSYRGQNIQYF
j_call: TRBJ2-4
v_call: TRBV7-2
clone_size: many

cdr3_aa: CSVARLAANSYNEQFF
j_call: TRBJ2-1
v_call: TRBV29-1
clone_size: many

cdr3_aa: CSARARDGKTQYF
j_call: TRBJ2-5
v_call: TRBV20-1
clone_size: many

cdr3_aa: CSALGLETYEQYF
j_call: TRBJ2-7
v_call: TRBV20-1
clone_size: many

cdr3_aa: CASSLDRGNTEAFF
j_call: TRBJ1-1
v_call: TRBV6-5
clone_size: many

cdr3_aa: CSARGGSGTHQETQYF
j_call: TRBJ2-5
v_call: TRBV20-1
clone_size: many

cdr3_aa: CSAELIDTQYF
j_call: TRBJ2-3
v_call: TRBV29-1
clone_size: many

cdr3_aa: CASSFNPSGSLNEQFF
j_call: TRBJ2-1
v_call: TRBV5-1
clone_size: many

cdr3_aa: CASSWSGSMNTEAFF
j_call: TRBJ1-1
v_call: TRBV27
clone_size: many

cdr3_aa: CASRGTSGGEFF
j_call: TRBJ2-1
v_call: TRBV27
clone_size: many

cdr3_aa: CASSFLAGGTTGANVLTF
j_call: TRBJ2-6
v_call: TRBV12-3/TRBV12-4
clone_size: many

cdr3_aa: CASSNDIYGYTF
j_call: TRBJ1-2
v_call: TRBV6-5
clone_size: many

cdr3_aa: CASTPRTNTGELFF
j_call: TRBJ2-2
v_call: TRBV7-2
clone_size: few

cdr3_aa: CASSWGLAGPNNEQFF
j_call: TRBJ2-1
v_call: TRBV5-1
clone_size: many

cdr3_aa: CSAYDNEQFF
j_call: TRBJ2-1
v_call: TRBV20-1
clone_size: many

cdr3_aa: CSARRPSETQYF
j_call: TRBJ2-5
v_call: TRBV20-1
clone_size: many

cdr3_aa: CASSLGLAGGFNNEQFF
j_call: TRBJ2-1
v_call: TRBV5-1
clone_size: few

cdr3_aa: CASSEQGERRGYTF
j_call: TRBJ1-2
v_call: TRBV25-1
clone_size: many